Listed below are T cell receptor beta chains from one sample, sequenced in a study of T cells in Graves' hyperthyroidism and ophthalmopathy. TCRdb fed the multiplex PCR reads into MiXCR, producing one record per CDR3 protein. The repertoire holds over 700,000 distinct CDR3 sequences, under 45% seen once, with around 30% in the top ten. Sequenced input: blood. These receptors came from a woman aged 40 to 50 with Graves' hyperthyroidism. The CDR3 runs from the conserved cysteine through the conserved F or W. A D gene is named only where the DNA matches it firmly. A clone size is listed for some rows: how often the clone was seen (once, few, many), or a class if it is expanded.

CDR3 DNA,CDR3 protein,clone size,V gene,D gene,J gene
TGTGCCAGTAGTAACAACCGGAACACTGAAGCTTTCTTT,CASSNNRNTEAFF,few,TRBV19,.,TRBJ1-1
TGTGCCAGCAGTTTATCGGGCGTGAGGGGTTACGAGCAGTACTTC,CASSLSGVRGYEQYF,.,TRBV27,.,TRBJ2-7
TGTGCCAGCACCTTCACGGAGCCTGGAAACACCATATATTTT,CASTFTEPGNTIYF,few,TRBV12-3/TRBV12-4,.,TRBJ1-3
TGTGCCAGCAGTTTTGCGATTGGTACCAATCAGCCCCAGCATTTT,CASSFAIGTNQPQHF,.,TRBV12-3/TRBV12-4,.,TRBJ1-5
TGTGCCAGCAGCGTACAGGAGGCGGGGGTCTATGACTACACCTTC,CASSVQEAGVYDYTF,.,TRBV9,.,TRBJ1-2
TGTGCCATCGGGAAGGTTAGGGGGTACGAGCAGTACTTC,CAIGKVRGYEQYF,many,TRBV10-3,.,TRBJ2-7
TGTGCCAGCAGCTTTGGACAGGGTCTATTAAATCGGCAGGGCTATGGCTACACCTTC,CASSFGQGLLNRQGYGYTF,.,TRBV7-9,TRBD1,TRBJ1-2
TGCGCCAGCAGCCGAATGGGGGGCAGGGTGAACACTGAAGCTTTCTTT,CASSRMGGRVNTEAFF,few,TRBV5-1,.,TRBJ1-1
TGTGCCAGCAGCCAACAGGCGAGTCAGCCCCAGCATTTT,CASSQQASQPQHF,few,TRBV14,.,TRBJ1-5
TGTGCCACCAGTGATCGGACTAGCGGGGGCCCGAACACCGGGGAGCTGTTTTTT,CATSDRTSGGPNTGELFF,.,TRBV24-1,TRBD2,TRBJ2-2
TGTGCCAGCAGTTACAACGGGGACATCGACGAAAAACTGTTTTTT,CASSYNGDIDEKLFF,.,TRBV10-3,.,TRBJ1-4
TGCAGCATCGCTAGACTAGCGGGATCCAGCGAGCAGTACTTC,CSIARLAGSSEQYF,many,TRBV29-1,TRBD2,TRBJ2-7
TGTGCCAGCAGTTACCTAAGGGGCTACTCCTACGAGCAGTACTTC,CASSYLRGYSYEQYF,.,TRBV6-2/TRBV6-3,.,TRBJ2-7
TGCGCCAGCAGCTCGTCCGCAACTAATGAAAAACTGTTTTTT,CASSSSATNEKLFF,many,TRBV5-1,.,TRBJ1-4
TGTGCCAGCACTAGCGGGGCCCAAGAGACCCAGTACTTC,CASTSGAQETQYF,many,TRBV7-6,TRBD2,TRBJ2-5
TGTGCCAGCAGCTTGCGTGAGACTACTAATGAAAAACTGTTTTTT,CASSLRETTNEKLFF,many,TRBV7-9,.,TRBJ1-4
TGTGCCAGCATCCTGGCCGGCAGGAACACTGAAGCTTTCTTT,CASILAGRNTEAFF,few,TRBV6-5,.,TRBJ1-1
TGTGCCAGCAGCTTTACCGGGACAGGGTGGCAAGAGACCCAGTACTTC,CASSFTGTGWQETQYF,.,TRBV7-2,TRBD1,TRBJ2-5
TGTGCCAGCAGCCAATCGGGACAGAGCAATCAGCCCCAGCATTTT,CASSQSGQSNQPQHF,many,TRBV16,TRBD1,TRBJ1-5
TGTGCCACCAGCTTAAAGACTGGGGCCAACGTCCTGACTTTC,CATSLKTGANVLTF,many,TRBV15,.,TRBJ2-6
TGTGCCAGTAGTGGGGCAGATACGCAGTATTTT,CASSGADTQYF,few,TRBV19,.,TRBJ2-3
TGCGCCAGCAGCCAAGAAGGGACAGGGCCGGTCGGGACTGAAGCTTTCTTT,CASSQEGTGPVGTEAFF,.,TRBV4-3,TRBD1,TRBJ1-1
TGCAGCACGCGGACTAGCGGTTACAATGAGCAGTTCTTC,CSTRTSGYNEQFF,.,TRBV29-1,TRBD2,TRBJ2-1
TGTGCCAGCAGCTTGCTAACACGGACCCAGTACTTC,CASSLLTRTQYF,many,TRBV5-6,.,TRBJ2-5